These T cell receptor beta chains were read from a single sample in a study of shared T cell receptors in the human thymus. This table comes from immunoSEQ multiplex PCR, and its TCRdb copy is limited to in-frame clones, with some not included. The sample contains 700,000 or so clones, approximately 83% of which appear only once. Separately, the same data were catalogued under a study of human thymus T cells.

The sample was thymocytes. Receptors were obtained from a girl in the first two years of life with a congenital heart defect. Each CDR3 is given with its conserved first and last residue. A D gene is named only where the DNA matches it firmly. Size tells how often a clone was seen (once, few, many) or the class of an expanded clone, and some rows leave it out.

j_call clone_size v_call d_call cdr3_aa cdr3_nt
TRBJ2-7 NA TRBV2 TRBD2 CASSECLAGANSYEQYF TGTGCCAGCAGTGAATGCCTAGCGGGGGCAAACTCCTACGAGCAGTACTTC
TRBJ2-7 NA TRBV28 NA CASSFIPGQFGYEQYF TGTGCCAGCAGTTTCATTCCTGGACAGTTTGGCTACGAGCAGTACTTC
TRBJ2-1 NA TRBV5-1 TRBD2 CASSLGVAGGNNEQFF TGCGCCAGCAGCTTGGGAGTCGCGGGGGGGAACAATGAGCAGTTCTTC
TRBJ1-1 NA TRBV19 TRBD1 CASSMGQARDTEAFF TGTGCCAGTAGTATGGGACAGGCAAGGGACACTGAAGCTTTCTTT
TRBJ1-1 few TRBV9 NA CASSDRQPEQGQEAFF TGTGCCAGCAGCGATCGACAGCCGGAGCAAGGGCAAGAAGCTTTCTTT
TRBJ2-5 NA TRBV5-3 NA CARSFYPCQETQYF TGTGCCAGAAGCTTCTACCCCTGCCAAGAGACCCAGTACTTC
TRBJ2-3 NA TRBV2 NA CASRGQHDSSCTDTQYF TGTGCCAGCAGGGGCCAACACGACAGCTCCTGCACAGATACGCAGTATTTT
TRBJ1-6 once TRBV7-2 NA CASSHAWWQPNSPLHF TGTGCCAGCAGCCATGCATGGTGGCAACCAAATTCACCCCTCCACTTT
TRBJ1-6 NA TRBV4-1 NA CASSQDERVRRGPLHF TGCGCCAGCAGCCAAGATGAGAGGGTTAGGAGGGGACCCCTCCACTTT
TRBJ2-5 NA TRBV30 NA CAWSFRETQYF TGTGCCTGGAGTTTCCGAGAGACCCAGTACTTC
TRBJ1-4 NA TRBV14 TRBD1 CASSQDLAGQGNEKLFF TGTGCCAGCAGCCAAGATCTTGCGGGACAGGGAAATGAAAAACTGTTTTTT
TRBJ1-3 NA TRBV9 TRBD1 CASSMGQGKWASGNTIYF TGTGCCAGCAGCATGGGACAGGGAAAGTGGGCCTCTGGAAACACCATATATTTT
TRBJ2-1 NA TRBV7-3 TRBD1 CASSRTGWEDNEQFF TGTGCCAGCAGCCGGACAGGGTGGGAGGACAATGAGCAGTTCTTC
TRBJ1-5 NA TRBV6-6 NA CASSYSQEGPQHF TGTGCCAGCAGTTACTCGCAGGAGGGCCCCCAGCATTTT
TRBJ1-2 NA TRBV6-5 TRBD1 CASRDRGEGYTF TGTGCCAGCAGGGACAGGGGAGAGGGCTACACCTTC
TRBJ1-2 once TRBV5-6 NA CASSLNLTNPGLNYGYTF TGTGCCAGCAGCTTAAACCTAACCAACCCGGGACTGAATTATGGCTACACCTTC
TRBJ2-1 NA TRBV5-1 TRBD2 CASSLGTSGGSYNEQFF TGCGCCAGCAGCTTGGGGACTAGCGGGGGATCCTACAATGAGCAGTTCTTC
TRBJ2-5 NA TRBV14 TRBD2 CASSSSGGSIQETQYF TGTGCCAGCAGTTCAAGCGGGGGGTCGATCCAAGAGACCCAGTACTTC
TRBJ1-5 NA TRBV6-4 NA CASSNLGQGNQPQHF TGTGCCAGCAGTAACCTTGGGCAGGGGAATCAGCCCCAGCATTTT
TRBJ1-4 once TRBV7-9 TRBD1 CASSQGQGGEKLFF TGTGCCAGCAGTCAGGGACAGGGTGGTGAAAAACTGTTTTTT
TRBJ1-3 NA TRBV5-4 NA CASSLNQQGGNTIYF TGTGCCAGCAGCTTGAATCAACAGGGAGGAAACACCATATATTTT
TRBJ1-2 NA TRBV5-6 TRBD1 CASSLGRGRGLFWSYGYTF TGTGCCAGCAGCTTGGGACGGGGCAGGGGGCTTTTTTGGAGCTATGGCTACACCTTC
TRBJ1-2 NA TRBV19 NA CASSRGGDGAYGYTF TGTGCCAGTAGTAGGGGGGGGGACGGCGCCTATGGCTACACCTTC
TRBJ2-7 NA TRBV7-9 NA CASSSLGGAEQYF TGTGCCAGCAGCTCCCTGGGGGGGGCCGAGCAGTACTTC
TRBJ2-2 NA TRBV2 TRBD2 CAMGGTSGRITNTGELFF TGTGCCATGGGGGGGACTAGCGGGAGAATAACGAACACCGGGGAGCTGTTTTTT
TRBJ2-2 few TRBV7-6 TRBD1 CASSLGQGGTGELFF TGTGCCAGCAGCTTGGGACAGGGGGGCACCGGGGAGCTGTTTTTT
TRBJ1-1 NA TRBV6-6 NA CASSTPDRNTEAFF TGTGCCAGCAGTACCCCGGACAGGAACACTGAAGCTTTCTTT
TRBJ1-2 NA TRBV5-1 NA CASSLVGQLHYGYTF TGCGCCAGCAGCTTGGTAGGACAGCTGCACTATGGCTACACCTTC
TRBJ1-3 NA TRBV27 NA CASSLFFIVGGNSGNTIYF TGTGCCAGCAGTTTATTCTTCATTGTAGGGGGAAACTCTGGAAACACCATATATTTT
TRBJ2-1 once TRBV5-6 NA CASSQSIRGSYNEQFF TGTGCCAGCAGCCAGTCCATCAGGGGCTCCTACAATGAGCAGTTCTTC
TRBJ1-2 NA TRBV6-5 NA CASSYVWPLYNYGYTF TGTGCCAGCAGTTACGTTTGGCCACTATACAACTATGGCTACACCTTC
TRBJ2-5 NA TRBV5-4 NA CASSYPAVGTQETQYF TGTGCCAGCAGCTACCCCGCGGTAGGAACCCAAGAGACCCAGTACTTC
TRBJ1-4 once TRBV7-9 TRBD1 CASSAPAGTGTEKLFF TGTGCCAGCAGCGCGCCAGCCGGGACAGGGACTGAAAAACTGTTTTTT
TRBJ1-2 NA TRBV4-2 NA CASSQAQGNYGYTF TGTGCCAGCAGCCAAGCTCAGGGGAACTATGGCTACACCTTC
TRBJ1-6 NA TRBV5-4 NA CASSSRHGSPLHF TGTGCCAGCAGCTCGAGACATGGGTCACCCCTCCACTTT
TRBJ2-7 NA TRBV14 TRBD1 CASSPRDRGRMTYEQYF TGTGCCAGCAGCCCTAGGGACAGGGGGAGAATGACCTACGAGCAGTACTTC
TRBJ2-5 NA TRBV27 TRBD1 CASSGGTGGAGEENQYF TGTGCCAGCAGTGGAGGGACAGGGGGCGCGGGGGAAGAGAACCAGTACTTC
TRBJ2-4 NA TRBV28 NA CASSFQTAQYF TGTGCCAGCAGTTTTCAGACAGCTCAGTACTTC
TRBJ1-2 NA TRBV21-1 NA CASSRRRTTGDGYTF TGTGCCAGCAGCCGTAGGAGGACGACAGGTGATGGCTACACCTTC
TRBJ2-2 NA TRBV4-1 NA CASSQERGRGGGPSTNTGELFF TGCGCCAGCAGCCAAGAACGGGGGCGGGGCGGGGGCCCATCCACGAACACCGGGGAGCTGTTTTTT
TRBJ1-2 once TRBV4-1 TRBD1 CASSQVTGGIAYTF TGCGCCAGCAGCCAAGTCACAGGGGGGATTGCCTACACCTTC
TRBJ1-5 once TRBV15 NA CATSPTRGSNNQPQHF TGTGCCACCAGCCCTACCCGGGGGTCCAACAATCAGCCCCAGCATTTT
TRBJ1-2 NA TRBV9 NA CASSDGAANYGYTF TGTGCCAGCAGCGATGGGGCAGCCAACTATGGCTACACCTTC
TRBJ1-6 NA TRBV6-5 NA CASSPWGRKGSPLHF TGTGCCAGCAGCCCCTGGGGGCGCAAGGGTTCACCCCTCCACTTT
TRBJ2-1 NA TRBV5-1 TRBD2 CASGVTSGGSYNEQFF TGCGCCAGCGGAGTCACTAGCGGGGGGTCCTACAATGAGCAGTTCTTC